This T cell receptor beta chain was sequenced in a study of T cell repertoires in cytomegalovirus infection. In TCRdb, the reads were re-called with MiXCR into one record per CDR3 protein. The sample yields about 920,000 distinct CDR3 sequences, roughly 30% seen once. Deletions cut 5 bases from V and 3 bases from J, with 16 bases between. Per the germline V gene, CDR1 is LNHDA and CDR2 is SQIVND (reference sequence). The CDR3 totals 15 residues. For this clonotype: Antigen: not known.

The receptor was isolated from a human donor in good health (CMV status not recorded). Some clones in this sample may be carry-over from other donors' samples. The specimen was cultured CD8+ T cells from PBMCs, collected from culture after CMV antigen stimulation. The chain recombines TRBV19 with TRBJ1-1; D is undetermined. In DNA, the CDR3 is TGTGCCAGTAGTCCCGAGTTGAGTTCACACACTGAAGCTTTCTTT. This translates into CASSPELSSHTEAFF.